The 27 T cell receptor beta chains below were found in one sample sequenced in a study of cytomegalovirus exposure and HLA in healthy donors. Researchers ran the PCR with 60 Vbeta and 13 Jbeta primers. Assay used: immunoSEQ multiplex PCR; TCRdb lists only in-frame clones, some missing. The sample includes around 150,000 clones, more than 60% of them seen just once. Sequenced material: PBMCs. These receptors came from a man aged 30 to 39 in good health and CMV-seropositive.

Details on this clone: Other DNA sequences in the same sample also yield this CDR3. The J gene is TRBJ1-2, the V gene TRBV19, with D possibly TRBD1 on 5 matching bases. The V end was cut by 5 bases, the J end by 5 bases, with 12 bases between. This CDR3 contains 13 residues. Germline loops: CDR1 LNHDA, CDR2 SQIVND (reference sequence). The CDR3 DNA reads TGTGCCAGTAGTGGGGGGGTCGGGTATGGCTACACCTTC. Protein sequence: CASSGGVGYGYTF.

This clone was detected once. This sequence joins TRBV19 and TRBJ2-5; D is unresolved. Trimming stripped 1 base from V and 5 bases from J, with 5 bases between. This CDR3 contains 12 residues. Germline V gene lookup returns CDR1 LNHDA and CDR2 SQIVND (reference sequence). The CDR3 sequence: CASSIGRETQYF. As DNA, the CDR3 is TGTGCCAGTAGTATAGGCCGGGAGACCCAGTACTTC.

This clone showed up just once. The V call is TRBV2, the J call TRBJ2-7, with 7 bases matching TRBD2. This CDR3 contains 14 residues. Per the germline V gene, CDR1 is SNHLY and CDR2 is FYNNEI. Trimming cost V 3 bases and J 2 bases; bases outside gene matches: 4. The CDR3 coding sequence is TGTGCCAGCAGTGAGCCTAGCGGCACCTACGAGCAGTACTTC. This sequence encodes CASSEPSGTYEQYF.

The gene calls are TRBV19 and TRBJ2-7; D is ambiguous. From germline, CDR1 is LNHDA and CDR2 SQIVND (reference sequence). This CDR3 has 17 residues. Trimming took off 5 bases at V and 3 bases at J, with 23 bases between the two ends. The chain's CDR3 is CASSVLWSSLTLYEQYF. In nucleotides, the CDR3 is TGTGCCAGTAGTGTCCTATGGAGTTCCCTCACCCTCTACGAGCAGTACTTC.

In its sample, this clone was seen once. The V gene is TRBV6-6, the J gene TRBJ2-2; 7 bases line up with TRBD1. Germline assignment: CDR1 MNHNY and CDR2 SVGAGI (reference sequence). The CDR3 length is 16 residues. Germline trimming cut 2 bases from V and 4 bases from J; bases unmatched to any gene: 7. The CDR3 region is CASSYPSGQSTGELFF. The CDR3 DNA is TGTGCCAGCAGTTACCCCTCGGGACAGTCCACCGGGGAGCTGTTTTTT.

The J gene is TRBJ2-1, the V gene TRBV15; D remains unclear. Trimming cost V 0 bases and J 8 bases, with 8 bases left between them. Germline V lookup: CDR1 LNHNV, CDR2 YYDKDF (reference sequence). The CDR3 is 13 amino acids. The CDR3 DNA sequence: TGTGCCACCAGCAGAGATGGGCAGGATGAGCAGTTCTTC. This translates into CATSRDGQDEQFF.

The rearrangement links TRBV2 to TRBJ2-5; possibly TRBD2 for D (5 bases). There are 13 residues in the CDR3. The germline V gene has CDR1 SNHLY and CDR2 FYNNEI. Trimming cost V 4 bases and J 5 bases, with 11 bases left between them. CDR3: CASSVSWEETQYF. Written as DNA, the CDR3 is TGTGCCAGCAGTGTTAGTTGGGAGGAGACCCAGTACTTC.

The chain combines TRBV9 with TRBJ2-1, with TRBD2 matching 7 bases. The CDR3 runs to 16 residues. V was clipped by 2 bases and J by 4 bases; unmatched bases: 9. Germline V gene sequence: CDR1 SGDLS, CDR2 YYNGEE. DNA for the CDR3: TGTGCCAGCAGCGTGTGGGGGGGGGACGAATACAATGAGCAGTTCTTC. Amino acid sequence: CASSVWGGDEYNEQFF.

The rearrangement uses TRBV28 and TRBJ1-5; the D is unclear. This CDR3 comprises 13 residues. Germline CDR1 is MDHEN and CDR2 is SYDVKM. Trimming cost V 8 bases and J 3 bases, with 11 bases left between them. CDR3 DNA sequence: TGTGCCAGCCGCCCCCAGGTCAATCAGCCCCAGCATTTT. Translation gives CASRPQVNQPQHF. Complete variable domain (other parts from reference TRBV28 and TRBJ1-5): DVKVTQSSRYLVKRTGEKVFLECVQDMDHENMFWYRQDPGLGLRLIYFSYDVKMKEKGDIPEGYSVSREKKERFSLILESASTNQTSMYLCASRPQVNQPQHFGDGTRLSIL.

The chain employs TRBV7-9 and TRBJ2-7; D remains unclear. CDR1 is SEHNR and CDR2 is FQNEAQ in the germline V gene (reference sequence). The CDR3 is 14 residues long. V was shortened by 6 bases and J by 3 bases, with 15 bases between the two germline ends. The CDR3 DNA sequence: TGTGCCAGCAGTCCAACGAGCCTCCGCTACGAGCAGTACTTC. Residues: CASSPTSLRYEQYF.

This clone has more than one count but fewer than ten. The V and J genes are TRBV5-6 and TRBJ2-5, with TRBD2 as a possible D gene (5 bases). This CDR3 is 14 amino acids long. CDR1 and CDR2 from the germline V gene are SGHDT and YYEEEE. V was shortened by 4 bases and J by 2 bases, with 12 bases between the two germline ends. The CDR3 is CASSVPRGQETQYF. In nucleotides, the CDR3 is TGTGCCAGCAGCGTTCCCCGGGGTCAAGAGACCCAGTACTTC.

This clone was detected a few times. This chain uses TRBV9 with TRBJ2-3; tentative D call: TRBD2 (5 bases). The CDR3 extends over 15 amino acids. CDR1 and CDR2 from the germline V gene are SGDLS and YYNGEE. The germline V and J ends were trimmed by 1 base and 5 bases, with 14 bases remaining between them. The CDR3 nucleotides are TGTGCCAGCAGCGTATTTTTGACGGGGAGAGATACGCAGTATTTT. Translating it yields CASSVFLTGRDTQYF.

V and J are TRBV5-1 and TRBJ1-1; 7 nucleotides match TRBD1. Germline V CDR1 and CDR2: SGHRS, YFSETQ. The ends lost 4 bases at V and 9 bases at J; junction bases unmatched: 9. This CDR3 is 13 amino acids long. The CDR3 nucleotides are TGCGCCAGCAGCCTAACCGGACAGGACCAAGCTTTCTTT. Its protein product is CASSLTGQDQAFF.

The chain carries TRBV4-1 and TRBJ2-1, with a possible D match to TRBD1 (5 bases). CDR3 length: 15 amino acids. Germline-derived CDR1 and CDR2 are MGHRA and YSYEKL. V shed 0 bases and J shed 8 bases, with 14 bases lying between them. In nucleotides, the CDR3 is TGCGCCAGCAGCCAAGATTGGTCAGGGCTGGATGAGCAGTTCTTC. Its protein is CASSQDWSGLDEQFF.

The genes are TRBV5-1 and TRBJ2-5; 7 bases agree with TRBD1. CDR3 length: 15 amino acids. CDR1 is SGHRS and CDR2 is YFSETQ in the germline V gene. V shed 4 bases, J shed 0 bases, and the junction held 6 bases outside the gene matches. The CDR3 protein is CASSRDSYYQETQYF. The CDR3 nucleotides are TGCGCCAGCAGCCGGGACAGCTACTACCAAGAGACCCAGTACTTC.

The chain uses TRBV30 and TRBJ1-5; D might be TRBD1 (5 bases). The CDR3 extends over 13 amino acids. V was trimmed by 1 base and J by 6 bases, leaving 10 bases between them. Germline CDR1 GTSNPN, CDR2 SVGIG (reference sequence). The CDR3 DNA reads TGTGCCTGGAGTGGCACCGGGGGTCAGCCCCAGCATTTT. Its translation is CAWSGTGGQPQHF.

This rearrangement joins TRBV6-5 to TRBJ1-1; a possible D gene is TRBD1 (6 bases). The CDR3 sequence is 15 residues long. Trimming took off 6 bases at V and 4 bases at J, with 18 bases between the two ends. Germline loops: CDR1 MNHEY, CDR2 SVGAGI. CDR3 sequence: CASSLGVPGATEAFF. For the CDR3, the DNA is TGTGCCAGCAGCTTAGGGGTCCCAGGGGCCACTGAAGCTTTCTTT.

The CDR3: CASSPGQGSGEQYF. As DNA, the CDR3 is TGTGCCAGCAGTCCTGGACAGGGATCAGGCGAGCAGTACTTC. The chain carries TRBV2 and TRBJ2-7; 8 bases match TRBD1. The CDR3 length is 14 residues. CDR1 and CDR2 (germline): SNHLY, FYNNEI. J lost 6 bases, V lost 5 bases, and 9 bases had no gene match.

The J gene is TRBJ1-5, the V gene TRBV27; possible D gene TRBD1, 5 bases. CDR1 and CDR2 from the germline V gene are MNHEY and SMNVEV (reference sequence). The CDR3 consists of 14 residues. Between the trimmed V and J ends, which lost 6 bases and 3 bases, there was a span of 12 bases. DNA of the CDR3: TGTGCCAGCAGATTAACAGGAAACAATCAGCCCCAGCATTTT. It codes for CASRLTGNNQPQHF.

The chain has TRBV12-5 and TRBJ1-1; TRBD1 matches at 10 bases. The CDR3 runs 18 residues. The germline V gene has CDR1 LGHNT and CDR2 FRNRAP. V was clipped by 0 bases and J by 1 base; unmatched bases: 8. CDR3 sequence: CASGLVLGTGAKNTEAFF. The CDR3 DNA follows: TGTGCTAGTGGTTTGGTTCTTGGGACAGGGGCCAAGAACACTGAAGCTTTCTTT.

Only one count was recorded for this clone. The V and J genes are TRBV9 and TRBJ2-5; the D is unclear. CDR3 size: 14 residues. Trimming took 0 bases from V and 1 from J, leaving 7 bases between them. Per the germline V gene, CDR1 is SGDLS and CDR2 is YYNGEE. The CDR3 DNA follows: TGTGCCAGCAGCGTAGGCGGAACCCAAGAGACCCAGTACTTC. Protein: CASSVGGTQETQYF.

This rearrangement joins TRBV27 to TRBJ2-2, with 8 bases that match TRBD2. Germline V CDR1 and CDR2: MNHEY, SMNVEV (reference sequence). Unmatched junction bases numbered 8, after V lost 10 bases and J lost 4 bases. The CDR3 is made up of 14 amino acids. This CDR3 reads CATQRERGTGELFF. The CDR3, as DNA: TGTGCCACGCAGCGGGAGAGGGGCACCGGGGAGCTGTTTTTT.

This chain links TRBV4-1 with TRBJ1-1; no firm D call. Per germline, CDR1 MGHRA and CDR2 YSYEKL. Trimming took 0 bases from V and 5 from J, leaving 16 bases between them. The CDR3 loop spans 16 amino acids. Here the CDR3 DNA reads TGCGCCAGCAGCCAAGAAAGGAGGTCGGGGATAACTGAAGCTTTCTTT. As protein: CASSQERRSGITEAFF.

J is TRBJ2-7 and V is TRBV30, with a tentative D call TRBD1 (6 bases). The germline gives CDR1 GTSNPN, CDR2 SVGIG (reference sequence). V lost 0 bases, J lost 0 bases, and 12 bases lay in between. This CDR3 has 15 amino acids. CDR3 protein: CAWSVFLGHSYEQYF. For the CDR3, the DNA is TGTGCCTGGAGTGTATTCCTGGGACACTCCTACGAGCAGTACTTC.

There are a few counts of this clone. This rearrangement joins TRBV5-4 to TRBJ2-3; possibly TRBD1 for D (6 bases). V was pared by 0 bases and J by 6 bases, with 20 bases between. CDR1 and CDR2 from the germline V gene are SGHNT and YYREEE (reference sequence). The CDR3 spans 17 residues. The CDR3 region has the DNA TGTGCCAGCAGCTTGGATCCCAGGGGCCAGGGGATTGATACGCAGTATTTT. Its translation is CASSLDPRGQGIDTQYF.

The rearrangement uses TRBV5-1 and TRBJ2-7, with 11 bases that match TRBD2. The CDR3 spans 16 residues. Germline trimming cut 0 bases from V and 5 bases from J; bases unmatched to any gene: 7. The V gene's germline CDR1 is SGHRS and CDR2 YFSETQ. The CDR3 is CASSLALAGGNDEQYF. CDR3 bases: TGCGCCAGCAGCTTGGCTCTAGCGGGAGGTAACGACGAGCAGTACTTC.

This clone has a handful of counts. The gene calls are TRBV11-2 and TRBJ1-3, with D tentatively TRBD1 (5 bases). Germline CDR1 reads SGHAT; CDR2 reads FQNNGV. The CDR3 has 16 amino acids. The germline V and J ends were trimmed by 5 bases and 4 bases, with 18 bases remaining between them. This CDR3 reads CASSTPGTGLGNTIYF. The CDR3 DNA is TGTGCCAGCAGCACCCCCGGGACTGGGCTCGGAAACACCATATATTTT. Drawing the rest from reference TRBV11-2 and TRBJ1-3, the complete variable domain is EAGVAQSPRYKIIEKRQSVAFWCNPISGHATLYWYQQILGQGPKLLIQFQNNGVVDDSQLPKDRFSAERLKGVDSTLKIQPAKLEDSAVYLCASSTPGTGLGNTIYFGEGSWLTVV.